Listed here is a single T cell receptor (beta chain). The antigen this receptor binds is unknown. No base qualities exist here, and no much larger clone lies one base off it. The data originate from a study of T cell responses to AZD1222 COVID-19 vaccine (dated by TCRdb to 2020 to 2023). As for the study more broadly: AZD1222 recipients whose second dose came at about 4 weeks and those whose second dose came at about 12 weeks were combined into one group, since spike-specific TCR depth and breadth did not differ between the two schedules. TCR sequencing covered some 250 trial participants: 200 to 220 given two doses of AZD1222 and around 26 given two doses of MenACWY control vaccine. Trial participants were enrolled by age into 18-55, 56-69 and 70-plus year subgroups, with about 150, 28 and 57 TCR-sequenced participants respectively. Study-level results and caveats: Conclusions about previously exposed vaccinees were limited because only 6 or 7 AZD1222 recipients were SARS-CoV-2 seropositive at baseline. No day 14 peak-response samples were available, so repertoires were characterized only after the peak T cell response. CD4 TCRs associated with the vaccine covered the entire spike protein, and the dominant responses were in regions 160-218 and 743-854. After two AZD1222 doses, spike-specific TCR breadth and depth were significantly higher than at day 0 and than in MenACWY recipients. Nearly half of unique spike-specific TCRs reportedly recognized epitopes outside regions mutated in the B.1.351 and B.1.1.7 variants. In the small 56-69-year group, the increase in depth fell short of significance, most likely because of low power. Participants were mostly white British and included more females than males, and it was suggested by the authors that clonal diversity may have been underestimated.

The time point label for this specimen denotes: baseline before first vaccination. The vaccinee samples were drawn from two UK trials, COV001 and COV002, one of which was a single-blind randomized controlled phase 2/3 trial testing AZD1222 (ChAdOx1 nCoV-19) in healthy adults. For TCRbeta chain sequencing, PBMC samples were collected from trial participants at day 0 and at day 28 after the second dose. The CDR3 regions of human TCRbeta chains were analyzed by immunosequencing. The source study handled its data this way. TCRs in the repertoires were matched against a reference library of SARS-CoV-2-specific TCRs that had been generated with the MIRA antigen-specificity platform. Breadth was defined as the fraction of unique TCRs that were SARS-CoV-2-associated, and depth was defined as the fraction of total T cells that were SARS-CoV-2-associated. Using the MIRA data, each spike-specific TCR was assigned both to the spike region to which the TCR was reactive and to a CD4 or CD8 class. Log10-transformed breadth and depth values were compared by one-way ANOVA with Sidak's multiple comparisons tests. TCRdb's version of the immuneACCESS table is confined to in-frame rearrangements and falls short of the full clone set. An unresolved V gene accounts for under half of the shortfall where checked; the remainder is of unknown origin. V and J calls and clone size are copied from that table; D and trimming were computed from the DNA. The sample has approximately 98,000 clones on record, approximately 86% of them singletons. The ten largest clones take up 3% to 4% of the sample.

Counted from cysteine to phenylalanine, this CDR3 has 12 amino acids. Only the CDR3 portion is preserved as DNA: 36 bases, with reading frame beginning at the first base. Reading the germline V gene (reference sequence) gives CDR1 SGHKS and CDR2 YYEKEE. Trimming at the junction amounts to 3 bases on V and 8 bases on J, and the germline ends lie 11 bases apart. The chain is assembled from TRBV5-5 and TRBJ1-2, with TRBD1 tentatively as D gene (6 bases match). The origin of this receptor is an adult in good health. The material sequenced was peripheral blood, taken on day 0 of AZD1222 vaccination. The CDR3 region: CASSWDGGGYTF. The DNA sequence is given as TGTGCCAGCAGCTGGGACGGGGGCGGCTACACCTTC.